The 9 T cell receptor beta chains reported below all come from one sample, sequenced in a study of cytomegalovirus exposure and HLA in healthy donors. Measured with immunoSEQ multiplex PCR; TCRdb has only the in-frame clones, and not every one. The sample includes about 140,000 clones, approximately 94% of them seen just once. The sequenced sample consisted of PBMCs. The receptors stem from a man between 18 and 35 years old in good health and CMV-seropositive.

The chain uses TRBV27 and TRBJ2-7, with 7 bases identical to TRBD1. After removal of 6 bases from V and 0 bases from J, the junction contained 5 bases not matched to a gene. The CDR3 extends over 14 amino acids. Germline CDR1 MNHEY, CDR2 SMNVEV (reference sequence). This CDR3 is CASRLRTGSYEQYF. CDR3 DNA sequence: TGTGCCAGCAGGTTGAGGACAGGCTCCTACGAGCAGTACTTC.

The CDR3 protein is CASSSPDTYEQYF. CDR3 nucleotides: TGTGCCAGCAGCTCCCCGGACACCTACGAGCAGTACTTC. V and J are TRBV7-8 and TRBJ2-7; D is possibly TRBD1 (5 bases). The germline CDR1 and CDR2 sequences are SGHVS and FQNEAQ. V shed 4 bases and J shed 2 bases, with 9 bases lying between them. This CDR3 is 13 amino acids long.

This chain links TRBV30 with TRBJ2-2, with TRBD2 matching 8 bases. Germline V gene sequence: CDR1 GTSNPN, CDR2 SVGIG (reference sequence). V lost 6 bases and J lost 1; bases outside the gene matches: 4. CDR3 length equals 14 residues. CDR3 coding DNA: TGTGCCTGCGGGAGGGGCCTGAACACCGGGGAGCTGTTTTTT. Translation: CACGRGLNTGELFF.

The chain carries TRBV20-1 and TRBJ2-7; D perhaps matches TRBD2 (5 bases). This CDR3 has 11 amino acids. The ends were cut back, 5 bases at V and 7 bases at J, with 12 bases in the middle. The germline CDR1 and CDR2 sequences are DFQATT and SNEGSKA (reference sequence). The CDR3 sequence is CSALVRGEQYF. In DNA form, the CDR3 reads TGCAGTGCTCTTGTCCGGGGAGAGCAGTACTTC.

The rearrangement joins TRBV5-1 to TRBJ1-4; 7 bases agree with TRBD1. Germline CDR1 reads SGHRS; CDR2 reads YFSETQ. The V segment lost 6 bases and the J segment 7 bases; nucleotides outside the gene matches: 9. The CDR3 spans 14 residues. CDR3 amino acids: CASKPQTGREKLFF. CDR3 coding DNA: TGCGCCAGCAAACCCCAGACAGGGCGTGAAAAACTGTTTTTT.

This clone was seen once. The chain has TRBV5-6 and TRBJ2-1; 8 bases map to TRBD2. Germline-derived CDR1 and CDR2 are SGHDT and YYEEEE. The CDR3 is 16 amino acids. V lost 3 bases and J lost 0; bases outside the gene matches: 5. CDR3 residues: CASSSSSGSSYNEQFF. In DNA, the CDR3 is TGTGCCAGCAGCTCTTCAAGCGGGAGCTCCTACAATGAGCAGTTCTTC.

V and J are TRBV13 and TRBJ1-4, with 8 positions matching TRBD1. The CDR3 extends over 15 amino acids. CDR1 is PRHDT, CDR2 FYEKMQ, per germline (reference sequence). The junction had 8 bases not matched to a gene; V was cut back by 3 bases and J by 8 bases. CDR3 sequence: CASSLLSRGREKLFF. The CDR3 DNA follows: TGTGCCAGCAGCTTGCTGAGCAGGGGGCGGGAAAAACTGTTTTTT.

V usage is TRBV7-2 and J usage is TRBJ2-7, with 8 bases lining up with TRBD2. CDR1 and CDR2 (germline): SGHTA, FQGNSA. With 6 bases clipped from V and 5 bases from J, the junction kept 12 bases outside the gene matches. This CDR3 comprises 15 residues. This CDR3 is CASRSSPAGAHEQYF. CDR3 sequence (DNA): TGTGCCAGCAGGTCCTCCCCAGCGGGAGCCCACGAGCAGTACTTC.

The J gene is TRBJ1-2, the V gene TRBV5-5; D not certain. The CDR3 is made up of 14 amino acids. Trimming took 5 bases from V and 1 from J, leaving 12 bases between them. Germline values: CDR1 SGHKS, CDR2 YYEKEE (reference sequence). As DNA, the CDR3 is TGTGCCAGCAGTTATGGTGCAGTTAACTATGGCTACACCTTC. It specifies CASSYGAVNYGYTF.